Following are 20 T cell receptor beta chains from one sample sequenced in a study of radiation and T cells in renal cell carcinoma. Time point in this sample: blood 4 weeks post-SBRT, at nephrectomy. Treatment noted: 15 Gy SBRT to primary tumor, nephrectomy 4 weeks later. Measured with immunoSEQ multiplex PCR; TCRdb has only the in-frame clones, and not every one. The table shows around 78,000 clones, with 89% occurring only once. The specimen was blood, collected from a patient whose treatment included radiotherapy and nephrectomy. Source of these receptors: a woman in her 70s with renal cell carcinoma.

V usage is TRBV7-9 and J usage is TRBJ2-2; the D call may be TRBD1 or TRBD2 (5 bases each). Trimming stripped 10 bases from V and 6 bases from J, with 12 bases between. The CDR3 is 12 residues long. Per germline, CDR1 SEHNR and CDR2 FQNEAQ (reference sequence). Here the CDR3 reads CATLGDPGELFF. CDR3 DNA sequence: TGTGCCACCCTGGGGGACCCCGGGGAGCTGTTTTTT.

The table lists this clone with a count of one. The rearrangement uses TRBV6-5 and TRBJ1-1; possible D gene TRBD1, 5 bases. V shed 5 bases and J shed 5 bases, with 15 bases lying between them. The CDR3 is 14 amino acids. Germline V lookup: CDR1 MNHEY, CDR2 SVGAGI. CDR3 nucleotide sequence: TGTGCCAGCAGTAGCCCAAGTAGGGGAACTGAAGCTTTCTTT. This codes for CASSSPSRGTEAFF.

This sequence joins TRBV7-2 and TRBJ2-5, with a weak D call TRBD2 (5 bases). TRBJ2-7 matches the DNA end more closely, so the J call is doubtful. The CDR3 spans 11 residues. Germline V gene sequence: CDR1 SGHTA, CDR2 FQGNSA. The CDR3 here is CASTSRGEQYF. The CDR3 DNA reads as TGTGCCAGTACTTCCCGGGGCGAGCAGTACTTC.

The chain has TRBV11-2 and TRBJ2-5; TRBD2 is a possible D gene (6 bases). This CDR3 is built from 14 residues. Trimming stripped 5 bases from V and 2 bases from J, with 12 bases between. CDR1 and CDR2 from the germline V gene are SGHAT and FQNNGV. CDR3 sequence: CASSETGVQETQYF. CDR3 coding DNA: TGTGCCAGCAGCGAGACGGGGGTTCAAGAGACCCAGTACTTC.

The J gene is TRBJ1-4, the V gene TRBV19, with a tentative D call TRBD1 (5 bases). The CDR3 runs to 15 residues. CDR1 is LNHDA and CDR2 is SQIVND in the germline V gene (reference sequence). Trimming took 5 bases from V and 4 from J, leaving 14 bases between them. CDR3 sequence reads: CASSEIRDGNEKLFF. In DNA form, the CDR3 reads TGTGCCAGTAGTGAGATCCGGGACGGTAATGAAAAACTGTTTTTT.

J is TRBJ1-2 and V is TRBV19; unclear D gene. CDR1 is LNHDA, CDR2 SQIVND, per germline (reference sequence). There are 12 residues in the CDR3. V lost 4 bases to trimming and J lost 8 bases, with 11 bases between them. The CDR3: CASSREEGGYTF. The DNA for the CDR3 is TGTGCCAGTAGTAGGGAAGAGGGAGGCTACACCTTC.

The rearrangement uses TRBV5-1 and TRBJ2-5; the match to TRBD2 covers 9 bases. The CDR3 is 16 amino acids. CDR1 is SGHRS, CDR2 YFSETQ, per germline. With V trimmed by 0 bases and J by 2 bases, 5 bases remained unmatched. CDR3 in amino acids: CASSLGASGKQETQYF. The CDR3 DNA sequence: TGCGCCAGCAGCTTGGGGGCTAGCGGGAAACAAGAGACCCAGTACTTC.

Regarding this clone: The junction differs from germline at one of its ends, possibly a read error. The chain has TRBV19 and TRBJ1-6, with TRBD1 matching over 9 bases. CDR3 length: 14 amino acids. Germline CDR1 is LNHDA and CDR2 is SQIVND (reference sequence). This CDR3 reads CVSSIGQGNSPLHF. In DNA, the CDR3 is TGTGTCAGTAGTATAGGACAGGGGAATTCACCCCTCCACTTT.

The J gene is TRBJ2-7, the V gene TRBV5-1, with D perhaps matching TRBD1 or TRBD2 (5 bases each). Per germline, CDR1 SGHRS and CDR2 YFSETQ. The V end was cut by 4 bases, the J end by 3 bases, with 17 bases between. CDR3 size: 15 residues. The CDR3 coding sequence is TGCGCCAGCAGCCCACAACCGACGGGGCTCTACGAGCAGTACTTC. As protein: CASSPQPTGLYEQYF.

The rearrangement joins TRBV2 to TRBJ2-3; D possibly corresponds to TRBD2 (6 bases). Deletions cut 4 bases from V and 1 base from J, with 9 bases between. Germline V CDR1 and CDR2: SNHLY, FYNNEI. CDR3 length equals 14 residues. CDR3 sequence (DNA): TGTGCCAGCAGTGCGACGGGGGGCACAGATACGCAGTATTTT. Its translation: CASSATGGTDTQYF.

The chain employs TRBV5-6 and TRBJ2-7; no clear D. The V end lost 3 bases, the J end lost 6 bases, and 7 bases lay between the germline ends. CDR1 and CDR2 from the germline V gene are SGHDT and YYEEEE. The CDR3 is 11 residues long. The CDR3 is CASSSPGEQYF. The CDR3 nucleotides are TGTGCCAGCAGCTCCCCCGGCGAGCAGTACTTC.

This clone has just one count. Written as DNA, the CDR3 is TGCGCCAGCAGCTTGGGGGTAGGGGAGCAGTACTTC. This codes for CASSLGVGEQYF. The rearrangement links TRBV5-1 to TRBJ2-7; D unresolved. The V and J ends lost 0 bases and 7 bases respectively, with 8 bases between them. Germline CDR1 SGHRS, CDR2 YFSETQ. This CDR3 has 12 amino acids. Drawing the rest from reference TRBV5-1 and TRBJ2-7, the complete variable domain is KAGVTQTPRYLIKTRGQQVTLSCSPISGHRSVSWYQQTPGQGLQFLFEYFSETQRNKGNFPGRFSGRQFSNSRSEMNVSTLELGDSALYLCASSLGVGEQYFGPGTRLTVT.

This clone was seen a single time. This chain uses TRBV11-1 with TRBJ2-5, with 8 bases that match TRBD1. From germline, CDR1 is SGHAT and CDR2 FQDESV (reference sequence). There are 19 residues in the CDR3. J lost 2 bases, V lost 4 bases, and 18 bases had no gene match. The CDR3 sequence: CASSSRQGSGQGPQETQYF. CDR3 DNA sequence: TGTGCCAGCAGCTCACGACAGGGGAGTGGCCAAGGGCCTCAAGAGACCCAGTACTTC. The variable domain in full, completed from reference TRBV11-1 and TRBJ2-5, reads EAEVAQSPRYKITEKSQAVAFWCDPISGHATLYWYRQILGQGPELLVQFQDESVVDDSQLPKDRFSAERLKGVDSTLKIQPAELGDSAMYLCASSSRQGSGQGPQETQYFGPGTRLLVL.

This chain joins TRBV6-5 and TRBJ2-2, with TRBD2 matching over 8 bases. CDR1 and CDR2 from the germline V gene are MNHEY and SVGAGI. CDR3 length: 15 amino acids. The V gene end was trimmed by 4 bases and the J gene end by 4 bases; junction bases not matched to a gene: 5. The CDR3 region has the DNA TGTGCCAGCAGTTCGGGAGGGATAGGCACCGGGGAGCTGTTTTTT. Translated, it gives CASSSGGIGTGELFF.

The chain uses TRBV5-6 and TRBJ1-2; D call uncertain. Trimming pared 4 bases from V and 2 bases from J, leaving 3 bases between. Germline assignment: CDR1 SGHDT and CDR2 YYEEEE. This CDR3 spans 11 amino acids. The DNA for the CDR3 is TGTGCCAGCAGCACCAACTATGGCTACACCTTC. Translation gives CASSTNYGYTF.

V and J are TRBV27 and TRBJ1-4, with 7 bases fitting TRBD1. The V gene end was trimmed by 8 bases and the J gene end by 3 bases; junction bases not matched to a gene: 6. Germline V gene lookup returns CDR1 MNHEY and CDR2 SMNVEV (reference sequence). The CDR3 has 14 amino acids. The CDR3 loop reads CASWRRGANEKLFF. DNA for the CDR3: TGTGCCAGCTGGCGCAGGGGGGCTAATGAAAAACTGTTTTTT.

The J gene is TRBJ2-6, the V gene TRBV27, with D possibly TRBD1 on 5 matching bases. The CDR3 runs to 19 residues. Deletions cut 3 bases from V and 1 base from J, with 19 bases between. Per the germline V gene, CDR1 is MNHEY and CDR2 is SMNVEV (reference sequence). The CDR3: CASSFSKGHIPSGANVLTF. The CDR3 coding sequence is TGTGCCAGCAGTTTCTCGAAGGGGCACATCCCTTCTGGGGCCAACGTCCTGACTTTC.

The CDR3 sequence is CASSPPGLAGQETQYF. The DNA of the CDR3 is TGTGCCAGCTCACCACCGGGACTAGCGGGACAAGAGACCCAGTACTTC. The chain is built from TRBV18 and TRBJ2-5; 13 positions match TRBD2. V shed 0 bases and J 2 bases; nucleotides not matched to a gene: 0. Germline V gene sequence: CDR1 KGHSH, CDR2 LQKENI. CDR3 length equals 16 residues.

The chain combines TRBV5-4 with TRBJ1-4; D gene uncertain. The CDR3 consists of 15 residues. CDR1 and CDR2 (germline): SGHNT, YYREEE (reference sequence). V was cut by 7 bases and J by 0 bases, with 13 bases left in between. The chain's CDR3 is CASGSGSATNEKLFF. The CDR3 DNA is TGTGCCAGCGGATCGGGGAGTGCAACTAATGAAAAACTGTTTTTT.

The CDR3 sequence: CAWSRDSPIGNSPLHF. The CDR3 DNA reads TGTGCCTGGAGTCGAGACAGCCCGATTGGGAATTCACCCCTCCACTTT. This chain links TRBV30 with TRBJ1-6; weak D call: TRBD1 (5 bases). The CDR3 is 16 residues long. Trimming left V 2 bases short and J 7 bases short, with 18 bases between. Germline lookup yields CDR1 GTSNPN and CDR2 SVGIG (reference sequence).